These T cell receptor beta chains were read from a single sample in a study of OX40 agonist ivuxolimab in advanced cancers. Only in-frame clones appear in the TCRdb table, and some are missing; sequencing was by immunoSEQ multiplex PCR. Altogether 35,000 to 55,000 clones are present, less than 90% being singletons, with the ten largest covering approximately 7.5%. Sequenced material: CD4+ or CD8+ T cells sorted from blood, taken in a trial of the OX40 agonist ivuxolimab. The receptors were sampled from an adult with an advanced solid tumor such as melanoma, head and neck, liver or kidney cancer. Both conserved end residues are part of each CDR3. D genes are given only for firm matches. Clone size is given for some rows only: seen once, a few or many times, or a class if the clone is expanded.

CDR3aa,CDR3nt,abundance,j_gene,v_gene,d_gene
CASRVAASVETQYF,TGTGCCAGCAGGGTAGCGGCATCGGTGGAGACCCAGTACTTC,NA,TRBJ2-5,TRBV6-5,NA
CASSPEGGYSNQPQHF,TGCGCCAGCAGCCCCGAGGGGGGTTATAGCAATCAGCCCCAGCATTTT,NA,TRBJ1-5,TRBV4-1,NA
CASSLRTPSYEQYF,TGTGCCAGTAGTCTACGGACTCCCAGCTACGAGCAGTACTTC,NA,TRBJ2-7,TRBV19,NA
CASSFQRTGSYTF,TGTGCCAGCAGTTTTCAACGGACAGGGAGCTACACCTTC,NA,TRBJ1-2,TRBV28,TRBD1
CASSPMDRAGNGYTF,TGCGCCAGCAGCCCGATGGACAGGGCTGGCAATGGCTACACCTTC,NA,TRBJ1-2,TRBV4-1,TRBD1
CASSVRQANTEAFF,TGTGCCAGCAGCGTACGGCAGGCCAACACTGAAGCTTTCTTT,few,TRBJ1-1,TRBV9,NA
CASSPYRGEGYSEVTDTQYF,TGTGCCAGCAGCCCGTACCGAGGGGAGGGGTACTCGGAAGTTACAGATACGCAGTATTTT,NA,TRBJ2-3,TRBV14,TRBD2
CASSDLVSTDRSYEQYF,TGCGCCAGCAGTGATTTGGTCTCAACGGACAGGTCCTACGAGCAGTACTTC,NA,TRBJ2-7,TRBV10-2,TRBD1
CASSSGAGGRETQYF,TGTGCCAGCAGCTCAGGGGCTGGGGGCAGGGAGACCCAGTACTTC,NA,TRBJ2-5,TRBV7-2,NA
CASSLEAGGNTEAFF,TGCGCCAGCAGCTTGGAGGCAGGGGGGAACACTGAAGCTTTCTTT,NA,TRBJ1-1,TRBV5-1,TRBD1
CASSEAGDNSPLHF,TGTGCCAGCAGTGAAGCAGGGGATAATTCACCCCTCCACTTT,NA,TRBJ1-6,TRBV2,NA
CASSSGTPYEQYF,TGCGCCAGCAGCTCCGGGACACCGTACGAGCAGTACTTC,NA,TRBJ2-7,TRBV5-1,NA
CASSFGQGNTEAFF,TGTGCCAGCAGCTTCGGTCAGGGGAACACTGAAGCTTTCTTT,NA,TRBJ1-1,TRBV7-2,NA
CASSPDRESGYTF,TGTGCCAGTAGTCCGGACAGGGAGTCTGGCTACACCTTC,NA,TRBJ1-2,TRBV19,TRBD1
CASSSGTARNTIYF,TGTGCCAGCAGCTCCGGGACTGCTAGAAACACCATATATTTT,NA,TRBJ1-3,TRBV7-2,NA
CAWTARWGQGAGYGYTF,TGTGCCTGGACCGCCAGATGGGGACAGGGGGCGGGCTATGGCTACACCTTC,NA,TRBJ1-2,TRBV30,TRBD1
CASSLGQGRRNEQFF,TGTGCCAGCAGCCTCGGACAGGGGCGGAGGAATGAGCAGTTCTTC,NA,TRBJ2-1,TRBV6-6,TRBD1
CATNRVMNTEAFF,TGTGCCACCAACAGAGTCATGAACACTGAAGCTTTCTTT,once,TRBJ1-1,TRBV5-6,NA
CASSERQTSEAFF,TGTGCCAGCAGTGAGAGACAGACCTCTGAAGCTTTCTTT,NA,TRBJ1-1,TRBV6-1,NA
CASSFFLQGQPQHF,TGTGCCAGTAGTTTTTTCCTACAGGGGCAGCCCCAGCATTTT,NA,TRBJ1-5,TRBV19,TRBD1
CASSFDGKGTDTQYF,TGTGCCAGCAGCTTCGACGGGAAAGGCACAGATACGCAGTATTTT,NA,TRBJ2-3,TRBV11-3,NA
CASSGQGSMNTEAFF,TGTGCCAGCAGCGGACAGGGTTCAATGAACACTGAAGCTTTCTTT,NA,TRBJ1-1,TRBV7-9,TRBD1
CASSLGQGANVLTF,TGTGCCAGCAGCTTGGGACAGGGAGCCAACGTCCTGACTTTC,NA,TRBJ2-6,TRBV7-9,TRBD1
CASNIAGVTYEQYF,TGTGCCAGCAACATAGCGGGAGTCACCTACGAGCAGTACTTC,NA,TRBJ2-7,TRBV11-2,TRBD2
CASSAGQGETQYF,TGTGCCAGCAGTGCGGGACAGGGCGAGACCCAGTACTTC,NA,TRBJ2-5,TRBV2,TRBD1
CASSQDIENEQFF,TGTGCCAGCAGCCAAGATATAGAAAATGAGCAGTTCTTC,NA,TRBJ2-1,TRBV14,NA
CASSFIGVDGSYNEQFF,TGTGCCAGCAGCTTTATAGGGGTCGATGGATCCTACAATGAGCAGTTCTTC,NA,TRBJ2-1,TRBV7-9,NA
CASSQTVQETQYF,TGTGCCAGTAGTCAGACAGTCCAAGAGACCCAGTACTTC,NA,TRBJ2-5,TRBV19,NA
CASSLTPGQGHGYTF,TGTGCCAGCAGTCTTACTCCGGGACAGGGACATGGCTACACCTTC,NA,TRBJ1-2,TRBV27,TRBD1
CASSPSRGRYEQYF,TGTGCCAGCAGCCCCAGTCGTGGCCGCTACGAGCAGTACTTC,once,TRBJ2-7,TRBV7-2,NA
CASSQDDRGSTEAFF,TGCGCCAGCAGCCAAGACGACAGGGGTAGCACTGAAGCTTTCTTT,NA,TRBJ1-1,TRBV4-1,TRBD1
CASSPRGTSGRNEQYF,TGTGCCAGCAGCCCGAGAGGGACTAGCGGGAGGAACGAGCAGTACTTC,NA,TRBJ2-7,TRBV5-6,TRBD2
CSVGTVAYEQYF,TGCAGCGTTGGGACCGTCGCCTACGAGCAGTACTTC,few,TRBJ2-7,TRBV29-1,NA
CASSARTSGRVTQYF,TGTGCCAGTAGTGCCCGGACTAGCGGGAGGGTGACCCAGTACTTC,NA,TRBJ2-5,TRBV19,TRBD2